The rows below give T cell receptor beta chains drawn from one sample of a study of spatial heterogeneity in lung cancer. One entry per CDR3 protein results from TCRdb running MiXCR on the 5' RACE reads. The table lists under 40,000 distinct CDR3 sequences, 4% to 6% of them singletons. Sequencing was performed on PBMCs, taken at surgery. The receptors here all came from a female donor with early-stage non-small cell lung cancer. Both conserved end residues are part of each CDR3. The D gene is left open where the match is weak. Clone size appears in some rows only: once, few, many, or a class for an expanded clone.

clone size	V gene	D gene	J gene	CDR3 DNA	CDR3 protein
many	TRBV7-2	TRBD2	TRBJ2-1	TGTGCCAGCAGCCTCCGCGGGCGGGGGGGCCAAGGTGAGCAGTTCTTC	CASSLRGRGGQGEQFF
many	TRBV10-3	-	TRBJ1-2	TGTGCCATCAGTGGGGGATCGGAGGTGCGACATGGCTACACCTTC	CAISGGSEVRHGYTF
many	TRBV20-1	-	TRBJ2-2	TGCAGTGCTAGGGCACTAGCAGGCACCGGGGAGCTGTTTTTT	CSARALAGTGELFF
many	TRBV7-2	TRBD2	TRBJ2-5	TGTGCCAGCAGCTTACCGGGGGGGCCCCTGGAGACCCAGTACTTC	CASSLPGGPLETQYF
many	TRBV20-1	TRBD1	TRBJ1-1	TGCAGTGCTAGAGATTGGACAGGGGGACCTGGGGTAGCTTTCTTT	CSARDWTGGPGVAFF
many	TRBV25-1	TRBD1	TRBJ2-2	TGTGCCAGCAGTGGGGACAGGGCGACCGGGGAGCTGTTTTTT	CASSGDRATGELFF
many	TRBV2	TRBD2	TRBJ2-3	TGTGCCAGCAGTATTAGCGGGGGGAGGGGCACAGATACGCAGTATTTT	CASSISGGRGTDTQYF
many	TRBV7-2	TRBD1	TRBJ1-2	TGTGCCAGCAGCTTAGGGGGGACAGGGGCCCTCTATGGCTACACCTTC	CASSLGGTGALYGYTF
many	TRBV11-2	-	TRBJ2-7	TGTGCCAGCAGCTTTGACAGACCATACTACGAGCAGTACTTC	CASSFDRPYYEQYF
many	TRBV6-1	-	TRBJ2-7	TGTGCCAGCAGTGACGGTCCCCCGACAGTGATCTCCTACGAGCAGTACTTC	CASSDGPPTVISYEQYF
many	TRBV12-3/TRBV12-4	TRBD2	TRBJ2-1	TGTGCCAGCAGTTTAACCCGACTAGCGGGGAGAAACAATGAGCAGTTCTTC	CASSLTRLAGRNNEQFF
many	TRBV4-2	-	TRBJ2-1	TGTGCCAGCAGCCGCACACCCAACAATGAGCAGTTCTTC	CASSRTPNNEQFF
few	TRBV5-4	TRBD2	TRBJ2-7	TGTGCCAGCAGCTTATACTCCGGGACTAGCGGGGGGCATGGCGAGCAGTACTTC	CASSLYSGTSGGHGEQYF
many	TRBV20-1	-	TRBJ2-5	TGCAGTGCTAGAGAGGCTAGCCTCGAGACCCAGTACTTC	CSAREASLETQYF
many	TRBV6-6	-	TRBJ1-4	TGTGCCAGCAGTCAAAGCCAGGGGAGGGTTAATGAAAAACTGTTTTTT	CASSQSQGRVNEKLFF
many	TRBV7-3	TRBD2	TRBJ2-6	TGTGCCAGCAGCTTAAATGTCGCGGGGGTTATCTCTGGGGCCAACGTCCTGACTTTC	CASSLNVAGVISGANVLTF
-	TRBV5-1	-	TRBJ2-5	TGCGCCAGCAGCTTGGGGTGGGGCCAAGAGACCCAGTACTTC	CASSLGWGQETQYF
few	TRBV24-1	-	TRBJ2-1	TGTGCCACCAAACATAGACAGTTCGCTCCTCCTAAGTCCTACAATGAGCAGTTCTTC	CATKHRQFAPPKSYNEQFF
many	TRBV12-3/TRBV12-4	TRBD1	TRBJ2-3	TGTGCCAGCAATCGACAGGGGGGGGCCACAGATACGCAGTATTTT	CASNRQGGATDTQYF
many	TRBV4-2	TRBD1	TRBJ1-5	TGTGCCAGCAGCCAAGATGGGAATGGAGGGGGCGATGAGCCCCAGCATTTT	CASSQDGNGGGDEPQHF
many	TRBV7-2	-	TRBJ2-5	TGTGCCAGCAGCTCCCAAGGGGGACCAGAGGAGACCCAGTACTTC	CASSSQGGPEETQYF
many	TRBV5-1	-	TRBJ2-4	TGCGCCAGCAGCTTGGGTGGGCTCGGAAACATTCAGTACTTC	CASSLGGLGNIQYF
many	TRBV12-5	TRBD1	TRBJ1-1	TGTGCTAGTGGTTTGGTACGGGGCAGGGGGGCAACTGAAGCTTTCTTT	CASGLVRGRGATEAFF
few	TRBV5-4	-	TRBJ1-1	TGTGCCAGCACCACTCGGGGAACCTTGAACACTGAAGCTTTCTTT	CASTTRGTLNTEAFF
few	TRBV27	TRBD1	TRBJ2-7	TGTGCCAGCAGTTTCCGGGACAGCTTCTACGAGCAGTACTTC	CASSFRDSFYEQYF
few	TRBV7-9	TRBD2	TRBJ2-1	TGTGCCAGCAGCTCCGGGACTAGCCCTATCAATGAGCAGTTCTTC	CASSSGTSPINEQFF
many	TRBV6-6	TRBD1	TRBJ2-7	TGTGCCAGCAGTCCCGGACAGGGGGCTCGGTACGAGCAGTACTTC	CASSPGQGARYEQYF
many	TRBV10-3	TRBD1	TRBJ2-3	TGTGCCATCAGTGATGGACAGGGGAGCACAGATACGCAGTATTTT	CAISDGQGSTDTQYF
few	TRBV20-1	-	TRBJ2-7	TGCAGTGCGGAGGGCAGGGAGCAGTACTTC	CSAEGREQYF
many	TRBV20-1	-	TRBJ2-3	TGCAGTGCTGACGTCTATCCAGGGGATCCCTACCCGTCCGGCACAGATACGCAGTATTTT	CSADVYPGDPYPSGTDTQYF
few	TRBV18	-	TRBJ2-7	TGTGCCAGCTCACCACCGGATAGGGGCCCCGAGCAGTACTTC	CASSPPDRGPEQYF
few	TRBV4-3	TRBD2	TRBJ2-3	TGCGCCAGCAGCCAAGATTGGGGACTAGTTACAGATACGCAGTATTTT	CASSQDWGLVTDTQYF
many	TRBV7-6	-	TRBJ2-7	TGTGCCAGCAGCTTAGTGAACGGTGCCTACGAGCAGTACTTC	CASSLVNGAYEQYF
many	TRBV2	-	TRBJ2-1	TGTGCCAGCAGTGAAGCGAGGACACCTAATGCTGAGCAGTTCTTC	CASSEARTPNAEQFF
-	TRBV27	-	TRBJ2-5	TGTGCCGGCGGCCGCAACAAGGGGATCGAGACCCAGTACTTC	CAGGRNKGIETQYF
many	TRBV4-3	-	TRBJ2-6	TGCGCCAGCAGCCAGGAGGGGGACCACTCTGGGGCCAACGTCCTGACTTTC	CASSQEGDHSGANVLTF
many	TRBV21-1	-	TRBJ2-7	TGTGCCAGAAAACGGGGCGAAGAGCAGTACTTC	CARKRGEEQYF
many	TRBV3-1	TRBD2	TRBJ2-3	TGTGCCAGCAGCCAAGAGGGCGGGGGGACGCAGTATTTT	CASSQEGGGTQYF
-	TRBV28	-	TRBJ2-3	TGTGCCAGCAGTAGGGCCCCCGCAGATACGCAGTATTTT	CASSRAPADTQYF
-	TRBV7-3	TRBD1	TRBJ1-2	TGTGCCAGCAGCTTAACACCTGGACAGGCCTATGGCTACACCTTC	CASSLTPGQAYGYTF
-	TRBV6-1	-	TRBJ2-7	TGTGCCAGCAGGGACCCGGGACGGAGGACTTACGAGCAGTACTTC	CASRDPGRRTYEQYF
many	TRBV7-9	-	TRBJ1-6	TGTGCCAGCAGCTTAGTGGGGGGGTTTAATTCACCCCTCCACTTT	CASSLVGGFNSPLHF
many	TRBV24-1	-	TRBJ2-3	TGTGCCACCAGTGAACCCACCCCGCCAGATACGCAGTATTTT	CATSEPTPPDTQYF
many	TRBV28	-	TRBJ1-2	TGTGCCAGCAGTTTTTTCGGGAGGATCTGGTATAATGGCTACACCTTC	CASSFFGRIWYNGYTF
many	TRBV10-3	-	TRBJ2-7	TGTGCCATCAGTGAGTCGGGCGGTCGGGTCTCCTACGAGCAGTACTTC	CAISESGGRVSYEQYF
many	TRBV9	-	TRBJ1-2	TGTGCCAGCAGCGCTACTCAAGGAACTTCTTTCGGCTACACCTTC	CASSATQGTSFGYTF
many	TRBV15	-	TRBJ2-5	TGTGCCACCAGCAGGGCCCTCGGGAAACAAGAGACCCAGTACTTC	CATSRALGKQETQYF
-	TRBV5-1	-	TRBJ2-5	TGCGCCAGCAGCTCCCGGGGGCAAGAGACCCAGTACTTC	CASSSRGQETQYF
few	TRBV18	-	TRBJ2-5	TGTGCCAGCTCACCATCCTTAGGGGACCAAGAGACCCAGTACTTC	CASSPSLGDQETQYF
many	TRBV25-1	-	TRBJ2-2	TGTGCCAGCAGTGAATCGGACCTTAACACCGGGGAGCTGTTTTTT	CASSESDLNTGELFF
-	TRBV20-1	TRBD1	TRBJ2-7	TGCAGTCCCTGGACGGGACAGGGCTACGAGCAGTACTTC	CSPWTGQGYEQYF
many	TRBV9	-	TRBJ1-1	TGTGCCAGCAGCCGGGGGTCTTTAGGGAACACTGAAGCTTTCTTT	CASSRGSLGNTEAFF